This T cell receptor beta chain was obtained from a study of CD8 T cells in ankylosing spondylitis. Overall study results and limits: Seemingly characteristic of ankylosing spondylitis blood was a TCR beta motif consisting of about 8 highly homologous variants.

Preparation of TCR beta libraries was done by quantitative 5'-RACE with molecular barcodes. TCRdb processed the 5' RACE reads anew with MiXCR; each CDR3 protein has one entry. The sample contains around 770,000 distinct CDR3 sequences, approximately 12% of which appear only once. With V trimmed by 4 bases and J by 5 bases, 9 bases remained unmatched. Germline V gene data show CDR1 as LGHNA and CDR2 as YNFKEQ. The CDR3 has 15 residues. On this clonotype: Its antigen is still unknown.

This sequence was found in a male donor with ankylosing spondylitis. V is TRBV4-2 and J is TRBJ2-7, with 9 bases that match TRBD2. Material: blood, either unsorted or a sorted T cell fraction (not recorded which). CDR3 residues: CASSPLSGSRNEQYF. CDR3 DNA sequence: TGTGCCAGCAGCCCACTTAGCGGGAGCCGGAACGAGCAGTACTTC.